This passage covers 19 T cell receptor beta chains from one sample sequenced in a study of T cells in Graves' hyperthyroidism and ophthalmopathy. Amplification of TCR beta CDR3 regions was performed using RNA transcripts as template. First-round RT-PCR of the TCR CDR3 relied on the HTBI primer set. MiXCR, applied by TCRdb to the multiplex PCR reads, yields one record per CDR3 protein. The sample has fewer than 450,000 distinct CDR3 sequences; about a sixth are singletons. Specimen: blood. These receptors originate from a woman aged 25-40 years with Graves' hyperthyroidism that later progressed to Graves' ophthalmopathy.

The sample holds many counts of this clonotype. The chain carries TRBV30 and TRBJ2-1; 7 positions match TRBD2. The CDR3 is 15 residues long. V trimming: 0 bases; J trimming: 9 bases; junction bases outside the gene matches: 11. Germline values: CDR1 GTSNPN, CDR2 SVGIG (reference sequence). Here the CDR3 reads CAWSVFTSVSSEQFF. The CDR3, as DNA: TGTGCCTGGAGTGTCTTCACTAGCGTCTCGTCTGAGCAGTTCTTC.

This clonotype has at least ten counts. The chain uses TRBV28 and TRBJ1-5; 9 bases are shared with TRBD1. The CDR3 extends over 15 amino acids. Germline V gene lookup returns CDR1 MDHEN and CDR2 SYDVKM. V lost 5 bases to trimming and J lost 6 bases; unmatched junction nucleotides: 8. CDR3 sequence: CASSGETGGGQPQHF. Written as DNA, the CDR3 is TGTGCCAGCAGTGGGGAGACAGGGGGAGGTCAGCCCCAGCATTTT.

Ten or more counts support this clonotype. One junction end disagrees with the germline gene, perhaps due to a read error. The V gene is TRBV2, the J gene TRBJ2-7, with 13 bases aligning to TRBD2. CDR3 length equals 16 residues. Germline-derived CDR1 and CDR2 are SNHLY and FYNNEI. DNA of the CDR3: TGTGCCAGCAGAAGGACTAGCGGGAGAGGTGGCTACGGGCAGTACTTC. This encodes CASRRTSGRGGYGQYF.

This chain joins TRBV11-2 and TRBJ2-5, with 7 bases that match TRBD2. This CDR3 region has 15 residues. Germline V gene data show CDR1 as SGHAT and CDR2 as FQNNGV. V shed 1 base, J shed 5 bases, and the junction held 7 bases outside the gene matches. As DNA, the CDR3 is TGTGCCAGCAGCTTAGGAGCGGGGAGGGGTGAGACCCAGTACTTC. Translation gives CASSLGAGRGETQYF.

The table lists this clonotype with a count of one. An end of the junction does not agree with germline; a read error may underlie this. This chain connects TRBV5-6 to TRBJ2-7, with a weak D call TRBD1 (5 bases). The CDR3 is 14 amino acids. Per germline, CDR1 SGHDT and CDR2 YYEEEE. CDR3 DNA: TGTGCCAGCAACTTGGAAGCAGGGCCCTACGAGCAGTACTTC. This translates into CASNLEAGPYEQYF.

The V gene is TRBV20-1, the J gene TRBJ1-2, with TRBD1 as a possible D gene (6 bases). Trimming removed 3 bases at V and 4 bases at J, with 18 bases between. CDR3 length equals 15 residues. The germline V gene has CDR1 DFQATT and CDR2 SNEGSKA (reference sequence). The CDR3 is CSASNQDRHLYGYTF. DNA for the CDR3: TGCAGTGCTAGTAATCAGGACAGACATCTCTATGGCTACACCTTC.

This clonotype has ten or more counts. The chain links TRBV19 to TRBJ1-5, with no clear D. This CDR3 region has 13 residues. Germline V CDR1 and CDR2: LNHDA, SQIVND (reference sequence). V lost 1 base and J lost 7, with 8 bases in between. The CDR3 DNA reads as TGTGCCAGTAGTATAGTGACATCGCAGCCCCAGCATTTT. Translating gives CASSIVTSQPQHF. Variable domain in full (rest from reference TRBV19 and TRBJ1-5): DGGITQSPKYLFRKEGQNVTLSCEQNLNHDAMYWYRQDPGQGLRLIYYSQIVNDFQKGDIAEGYSVSREKKESFPLTVTSAQKNPTAFYLCASSIVTSQPQHFGDGTRLSIL.

The CDR3 spells CASSLRNTEETQYF. The CDR3 region has the DNA TGTGCCAGCAGCCTCAGGAATACTGAAGAGACCCAGTACTTC. The chain has TRBV12-3 or TRBV12-4 and TRBJ2-5; D gene uncertain. V lost 6 bases and J lost 3, with 14 bases in between. CDR3 length: 14 residues.

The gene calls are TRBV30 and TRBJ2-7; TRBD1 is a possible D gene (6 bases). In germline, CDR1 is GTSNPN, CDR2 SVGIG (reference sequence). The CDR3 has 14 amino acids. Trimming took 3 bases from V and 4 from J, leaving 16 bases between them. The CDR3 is CAWSQGILRYEQYF. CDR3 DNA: TGTGCCTGGAGCCAGGGGATTCTAAGATACGAGCAGTACTTC.

CDR3 in amino acids: CASHRTANEQFF. For the CDR3, the DNA is TGTGCCAGCCACAGGACCGCCAATGAGCAGTTCTTC. J is TRBJ2-1 and V is TRBV7-9; D might be TRBD1 (5 bases). CDR1 SEHNR and CDR2 FQNEAQ come from the germline V gene (reference sequence). There are 12 residues in the CDR3. Trimming took 8 bases from V and 6 from J, leaving 11 bases between them. Full variable domain (rest looked up from reference TRBV7-9 and TRBJ2-1): DTGVSQNPRHKITKRGQNVTFRCDPISEHNRLYWYRQTLGQGPEFLTYFQNEAQLEKSRLLSDRFSAERPKGSFSTLEIQRTEQGDSAMYLCASHRTANEQFFGPGTRLTVL.

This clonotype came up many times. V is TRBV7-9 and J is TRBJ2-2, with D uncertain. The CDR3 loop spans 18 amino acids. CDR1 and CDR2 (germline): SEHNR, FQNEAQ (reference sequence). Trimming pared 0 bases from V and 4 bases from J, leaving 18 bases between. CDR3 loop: CASSLAPGGAFRTGELFF. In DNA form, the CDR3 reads TGTGCCAGCAGCTTAGCTCCCGGCGGTGCGTTTCGCACCGGGGAGCTGTTTTTT.

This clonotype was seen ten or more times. CDR3 amino acids: CAIKFRFKDGYTF. DNA for the CDR3: TGTGCCATAAAATTTAGGTTTAAGGATGGCTACACCTTC. V is TRBV2 and J is TRBJ1-2; D ambiguous. This CDR3 spans 13 amino acids. Germline V gives CDR1 SNHLY, CDR2 FYNNEI. V shed 10 bases and J shed 6 bases, with 18 bases lying between them.

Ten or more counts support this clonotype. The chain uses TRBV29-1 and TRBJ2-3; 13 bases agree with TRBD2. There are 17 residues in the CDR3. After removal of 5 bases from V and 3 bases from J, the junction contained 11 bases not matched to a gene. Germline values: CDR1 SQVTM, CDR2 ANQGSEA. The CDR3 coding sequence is TGCAGCGTTAAGAGACTAGCGGGGGGTCGCGGTACAGATACGCAGTATTTT. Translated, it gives CSVKRLAGGRGTDTQYF.

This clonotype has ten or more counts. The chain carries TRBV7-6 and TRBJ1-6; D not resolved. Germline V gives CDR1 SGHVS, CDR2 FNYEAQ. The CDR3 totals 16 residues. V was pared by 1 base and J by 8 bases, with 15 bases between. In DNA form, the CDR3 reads TGTGCCAGCAGCTTAGAAGGTGCAGGACCGTATTCACCCCTCCACTTT. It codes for CASSLEGAGPYSPLHF.

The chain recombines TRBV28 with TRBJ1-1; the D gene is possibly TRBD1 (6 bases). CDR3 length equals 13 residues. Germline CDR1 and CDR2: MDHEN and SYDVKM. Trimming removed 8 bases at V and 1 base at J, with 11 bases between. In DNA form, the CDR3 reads TGTGCCAGCCTGGGACACCCGAACACTGAAGCTTTCTTT. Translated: CASLGHPNTEAFF. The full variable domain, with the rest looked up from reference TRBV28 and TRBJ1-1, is DVKVTQSSRYLVKRTGEKVFLECVQDMDHENMFWYRQDPGLGLRLIYFSYDVKMKEKGDIPEGYSVSREKKERFSLILESASTNQTSMYLCASLGHPNTEAFFGQGTRLTVV.

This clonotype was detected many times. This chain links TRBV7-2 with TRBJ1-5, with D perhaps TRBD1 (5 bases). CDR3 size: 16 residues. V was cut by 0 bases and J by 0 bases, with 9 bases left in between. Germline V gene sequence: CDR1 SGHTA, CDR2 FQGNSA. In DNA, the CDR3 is TGTGCCAGCAGCTTAGCGGGGCCTAATAGCAATCAGCCCCAGCATTTT. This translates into CASSLAGPNSNQPQHF.

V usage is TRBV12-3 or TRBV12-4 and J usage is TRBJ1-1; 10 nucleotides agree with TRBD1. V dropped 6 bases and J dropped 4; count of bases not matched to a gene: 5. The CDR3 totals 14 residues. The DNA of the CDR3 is TGTGCCAGCAGGGTCCGGACAGGGGGCACTGAAGCTTTCTTT. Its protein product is CASRVRTGGTEAFF.

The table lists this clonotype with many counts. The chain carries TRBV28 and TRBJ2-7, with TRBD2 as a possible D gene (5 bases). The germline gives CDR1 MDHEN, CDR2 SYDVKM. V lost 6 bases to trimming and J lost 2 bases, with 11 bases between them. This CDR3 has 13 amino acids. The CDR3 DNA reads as TGTGCCAGCAGCTCACACGGGACCTACGAGCAGTACTTC. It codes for CASSSHGTYEQYF.

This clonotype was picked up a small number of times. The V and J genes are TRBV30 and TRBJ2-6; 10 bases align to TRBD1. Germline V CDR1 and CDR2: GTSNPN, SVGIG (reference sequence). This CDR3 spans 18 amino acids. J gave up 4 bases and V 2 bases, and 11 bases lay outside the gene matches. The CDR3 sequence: CAWSPLPGQGRGANVLTF. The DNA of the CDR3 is TGTGCCTGGAGTCCACTCCCGGGACAGGGGCGAGGGGCCAACGTCCTGACTTTC.